The 23 T cell receptor beta chains below were found in one sample sequenced in a study of shared clonotypes between healthy human individuals. Measured with immunoSEQ multiplex PCR; TCRdb has only the in-frame clones, and not every one. The data show some 450,000 clones, over 60% seen once. Sequencing input: PBMCs. Every receptor here comes from a woman between 35 and 50 years old in good health. Some clones in this sample may be carry-over from other donors' samples.

The rearrangement links TRBV30 to TRBJ2-7; 14 nucleotides align to TRBD2. Germline V CDR1 and CDR2: GTSNPN, SVGIG (reference sequence). Trimming cost V 3 bases and J 5 bases; bases outside gene matches: 6. The CDR3 is 15 amino acids. CDR3 region: CAWRGGLAGDHEQYF. CDR3 nucleotide sequence: TGTGCCTGGAGAGGGGGACTAGCGGGAGACCACGAGCAGTACTTC. Using reference TRBV30 and TRBJ2-7 for the parts outside the CDR3, the full variable domain is SQTIHQWPATLVQPVGSPLSLECTVEGTSNPNLYWYRQAAGRGLQLLFYSVGIGQISSEVPQNLSASRPQDRQFILSSKKLLLSDSGFYLCAWRGGLAGDHEQYFGPGTRLTVT.

A single count supports this clone. The chain combines TRBV30 with TRBJ2-7; D gene uncertain. Trimming cost V 2 bases and J 2 bases, with 13 bases left between them. The CDR3 length is 14 residues. The germline CDR1 and CDR2 sequences are GTSNPN and SVGIG (reference sequence). The CDR3 nucleotides are TGTGCCTGGAGTTATGGCAGGCCTGCCTACGAGCAGTACTTC. Translating gives CAWSYGRPAYEQYF.

The CDR3 sequence: CASSGAGYYNEQFF. The CDR3 DNA is TGTGCCAGCTCGGGGGCGGGATACTACAATGAGCAGTTCTTC. The chain joins TRBV7-9 to TRBJ2-1, with D perhaps being TRBD1 or TRBD2 (6 bases each). V was pared by 8 bases and J by 3 bases, with 14 bases between. The CDR3 is 14 amino acids. The germline V gene has CDR1 SEHNR and CDR2 FQNEAQ (reference sequence).

CDR3 protein: CASSPPITGELFF. The CDR3 nucleotides are TGTGCCAGCAGTCCGCCGATTACCGGGGAGCTGTTTTTT. The chain links TRBV28 to TRBJ2-2; D not resolved. Per germline, CDR1 MDHEN and CDR2 SYDVKM. This CDR3 has 13 amino acids. Trimming took off 5 bases at V and 5 bases at J, with 9 bases between the two ends.

The chain carries TRBV30 and TRBJ2-1; D unresolved. V shed 5 bases and J shed 4 bases, with 12 bases lying between them. Germline CDR1 is GTSNPN and CDR2 is SVGIG (reference sequence). The CDR3 length is 13 residues. The CDR3 region is CAWLPSSYNEQFF. DNA for the CDR3: TGTGCCTGGTTGCCAAGCAGTTACAATGAGCAGTTCTTC.

V usage is TRBV9 and J usage is TRBJ1-4; D gene unclear. This CDR3 region has 15 residues. Trimming removed 0 bases at V and 0 bases at J, with 6 bases between. Germline-derived CDR1 and CDR2 are SGDLS and YYNGEE. CDR3 region: CASSVGHATNEKLFF. The CDR3 DNA follows: TGTGCCAGCAGCGTAGGTCACGCAACTAATGAAAAACTGTTTTTT.

The chain employs TRBV28 and TRBJ2-6; a possible D gene is TRBD2 (6 bases). The CDR3 is 18 residues long. Germline V gene data show CDR1 as MDHEN and CDR2 as SYDVKM. Trimming cost V 5 bases and J 2 bases, with 19 bases left between them. This chain's CDR3 is CASSPLRRGRPGANVLTF. In DNA, the CDR3 is TGTGCCAGCAGTCCCCTTCGGAGGGGCCGTCCTGGGGCCAACGTCCTGACTTTC.

This clone has just a few counts. This rearrangement joins TRBV27 to TRBJ2-7, with 8 nucleotides matching TRBD2. Germline CDR1 is MNHEY and CDR2 is SMNVEV (reference sequence). The junction had 7 bases not matched to a gene; V was cut back by 3 bases and J by 3 bases. The CDR3 spans 15 residues. In nucleotides, the CDR3 is TGTGCCAGCAGTTTTAAAGGACTAGCAGACTACGAGCAGTACTTC. Protein: CASSFKGLADYEQYF.

A word on this clone: This likely came from a read error, as a far larger clone is one base away. The J gene is TRBJ1-2, the V gene TRBV7-9; D gene uncertain. The CDR3 extends over 14 amino acids. Germline CDR1 SEHNR, CDR2 FQNEAQ (reference sequence). The CDR3 region is CASSLAASNYGCTF. The CDR3 DNA reads as TGTGCCAGCAGCTTAGCAGCCTCTAACTATGGCTGCACCTTC.

This chain links TRBV6-1 with TRBJ2-5, with 7 bases that match TRBD1. This CDR3 comprises 14 residues. The V segment lost 11 bases and the J segment 11 bases; nucleotides outside the gene matches: 20. Germline loops: CDR1 MNHNS, CDR2 SASEGT. The CDR3 is CAGDRDEGADEQYF. The CDR3 DNA follows: TGTGCCGGAGACCGCGACGAGGGGGCGGATGAGCAGTACTTC.

With regard to this clone: The same CDR3 arises from other DNA sequences in this sample as well. The chain has TRBV28 and TRBJ1-5, with no clear D. The CDR3 extends over 12 amino acids. Germline-derived CDR1 and CDR2 are MDHEN and SYDVKM. Trimming pared 3 bases from V and 6 bases from J, leaving 6 bases between. Written as DNA, the CDR3 is TGTGCCAGCAGTTTGCGGGGTCAGCCCCAGCATTTT. Protein: CASSLRGQPQHF.

The chain is built from TRBV4-2 and TRBJ2-5; 13 bases agree with TRBD2. Germline values: CDR1 LGHNA, CDR2 YNFKEQ. V was pared by 4 bases and J by 3 bases, with 11 bases of the junction left unmatched. This CDR3 contains 18 residues. The CDR3 reads CASSLGTSGTGGEETQYF. The CDR3 DNA reads as TGTGCCAGCAGCCTCGGGACTAGCGGGACAGGTGGGGAAGAGACCCAGTACTTC.

In the case of this clone: This sample also contains other DNA sequences that code for the same CDR3. J is TRBJ2-2 and V is TRBV4-3; weak D call: TRBD2 (6 bases). Germline V gene sequence: CDR1 LGHNA, CDR2 YSLEER. The CDR3 runs to 16 residues. V was pared by 0 bases and J by 0 bases, with 8 bases between. DNA for the CDR3: TGCGCCAGCAGCCAAGAAGCGGGCCCGAACACCGGGGAGCTGTTTTTT. It encodes CASSQEAGPNTGELFF.

Notes on this clone: With only one base between it and a far larger clone, this is likely a read error. Other DNA sequences in the sample encode the same CDR3. V is TRBV30 and J is TRBJ2-7; 8 bases match TRBD2. The CDR3 is 15 amino acids. Germline assignment: CDR1 GTSNPN and CDR2 SVGIG (reference sequence). The junction had 15 bases not matched to a gene; V was cut back by 4 bases and J by 7 bases. The CDR3 here is CAWTPGTRPGSEQYF. The CDR3 DNA sequence: TGTGCCTGGACCCCCGGGACTAGGCCCGGCTCGGAGCAGTACTTC. Full variable domain (missing parts from reference TRBV30 and TRBJ2-7): SQTIHQWPATLVQPVGSPLSLECTVEGTSNPNLYWYRQAAGRGLQLLFYSVGIGQISSEVPQNLSASRPQDRQFILSSKKLLLSDSGFYLCAWTPGTRPGSEQYFGPGTRLTVT.

This chain uses TRBV19 with TRBJ1-1, with D tentatively TRBD1 (6 bases). CDR1 LNHDA and CDR2 SQIVND come from the germline V gene (reference sequence). The CDR3 is 16 residues long. Trimming cost V 2 bases and J 4 bases, with 17 bases left between them. Written as DNA, the CDR3 is TGTGCCAGTAGTATATTCCCGGCAGGGGCAGGCACTGAAGCTTTCTTT. It translates to CASSIFPAGAGTEAFF.

This chain joins TRBV28 and TRBJ2-2; 8 nucleotides align to TRBD2. The ends lost 7 bases at V and 7 bases at J; junction bases unmatched: 8. Germline V gives CDR1 MDHEN, CDR2 SYDVKM. The CDR3 is 14 residues long. This chain's CDR3 is CASNALSGSGELFF. CDR3 nucleotide sequence: TGTGCCAGCAACGCGTTAAGCGGGAGCGGGGAGCTGTTTTTT.

There are a few counts of this clone. The chain combines TRBV19 with TRBJ2-2; D ambiguous. From germline, CDR1 is LNHDA and CDR2 SQIVND (reference sequence). Trimming left V 8 bases short and J 6 bases short, with 13 bases between. The CDR3 length is 13 residues. For the CDR3, the DNA is TGTGCCAGTCGACCGATCGGGCCCGGGGAGCTGTTTTTT. Translation: CASRPIGPGELFF.

The chain combines TRBV15 with TRBJ2-7; D is undetermined. With 1 base removed from V and 6 bases from J, the gap between germline ends came to 10 bases. The length of the CDR3 is 13 residues. Germline V gene lookup returns CDR1 LNHNV and CDR2 YYDKDF (reference sequence). As DNA, the CDR3 is TGTGCCACCAGCAGAGTCTTCCCCTCCGAGCAGTACTTC. This gives the protein CATSRVFPSEQYF.

This chain joins TRBV7-3 and TRBJ2-5; D ambiguous. V was cut by 2 bases and J by 3 bases, with 13 bases left in between. Germline lookup yields CDR1 SGHTA and CDR2 FQGTGA. The CDR3 totals 15 residues. CDR3 in amino acids: CASSLVGDPEETQYF. The CDR3 DNA is TGTGCCAGCAGCTTAGTGGGTGACCCGGAAGAGACCCAGTACTTC.

As regards this clone: Other DNA sequences of this sample code for an identical CDR3. The genes are TRBV28 and TRBJ2-1; 11 nucleotides line up with TRBD2. CDR1 and CDR2 from the germline V gene are MDHEN and SYDVKM. CDR3 length: 15 residues. V shed 6 bases, J shed 3 bases, and the junction held 4 bases outside the gene matches. CDR3 nucleotide sequence: TGTGCCAGCAGCCCAACTAGCGGGAGCTACAATGAGCAGTTCTTC. It specifies CASSPTSGSYNEQFF.

This chain links TRBV4-3 with TRBJ1-1, with a possible D match to TRBD1 (5 bases). This CDR3 comprises 14 residues. From germline, CDR1 is LGHNA and CDR2 YSLEER. V was cut by 3 bases and J by 4 bases, with 12 bases left in between. CDR3 sequence (DNA): TGCGCCAGCAGCCACGGGCGGCAGGGCACTGAAGCTTTCTTT. The encoded protein is CASSHGRQGTEAFF.

The table lists this clone with a count of one. The chain employs TRBV5-4 and TRBJ2-5; no definite D call. Between the trimmed V and J ends, which lost 4 bases and 5 bases, there was a span of 21 bases. The CDR3 is 16 residues long. CDR1 is SGHNT and CDR2 is YYREEE in the germline V gene (reference sequence). The CDR3 protein is CASSRALGSPKETQYF. CDR3 DNA: TGTGCCAGCAGCCGGGCCCTAGGATCCCCTAAGGAGACCCAGTACTTC.

The chain employs TRBV2 and TRBJ2-7; TRBD1 is a possible D gene (6 bases). Between the trimmed V and J ends, which lost 1 base and 12 bases, there was a span of 22 bases. This CDR3 spans 15 amino acids. Germline V gene lookup returns CDR1 SNHLY and CDR2 FYNNEI. CDR3 DNA: TGTGCCAGCAGTGAAGAGAATTGGAATAAGGGACATCGGTACTTC. Translating gives CASSEENWNKGHRYF.